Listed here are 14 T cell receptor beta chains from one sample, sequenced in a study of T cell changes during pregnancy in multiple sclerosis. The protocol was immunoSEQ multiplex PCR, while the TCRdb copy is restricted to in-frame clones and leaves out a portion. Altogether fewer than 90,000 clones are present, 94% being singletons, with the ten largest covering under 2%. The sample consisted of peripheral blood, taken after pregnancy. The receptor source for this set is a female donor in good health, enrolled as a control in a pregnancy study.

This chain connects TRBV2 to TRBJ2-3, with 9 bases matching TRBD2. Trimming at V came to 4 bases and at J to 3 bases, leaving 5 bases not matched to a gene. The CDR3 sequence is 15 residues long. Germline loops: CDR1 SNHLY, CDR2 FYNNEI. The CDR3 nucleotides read TGTGCCAGCAGTGTAGGGACTAGCTGGACAGATACGCAGTATTTT. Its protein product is CASSVGTSWTDTQYF. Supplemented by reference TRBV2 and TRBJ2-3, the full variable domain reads EPEVTQTPSHQVTQMGQEVILRCVPISNHLYFYWYRQILGQKVEFLVSFYNNEISEKSEIFDDQFSVERPDGSNFTLKIRSTKLEDSAMYFCASSVGTSWTDTQYFGPGTRLTVL.

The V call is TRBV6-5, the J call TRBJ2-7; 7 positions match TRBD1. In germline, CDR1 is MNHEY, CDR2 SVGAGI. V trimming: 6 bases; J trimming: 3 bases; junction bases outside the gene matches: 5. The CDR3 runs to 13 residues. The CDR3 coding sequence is TGTGCCAGCAGACAGGGACAGTTCTACGAGCAGTACTTC. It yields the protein CASRQGQFYEQYF.

The chain's CDR3 is CASSLASGSFGDEQFF. In DNA, the CDR3 is TGCGCCAGCAGCTTAGCTAGCGGGAGTTTTGGGGATGAGCAGTTCTTC. V gene TRBV5-1 combines with J gene TRBJ2-1, with TRBD2 matching 10 bases. Germline CDR1 SGHRS, CDR2 YFSETQ. The CDR3 consists of 16 residues. V shed 2 bases and J 8 bases; nucleotides not matched to a gene: 10.

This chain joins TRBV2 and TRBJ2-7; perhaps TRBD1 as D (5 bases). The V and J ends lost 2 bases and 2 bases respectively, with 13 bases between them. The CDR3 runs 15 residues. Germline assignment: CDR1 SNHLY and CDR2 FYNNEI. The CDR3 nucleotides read TGTGCCAGCAGTGAACGTGCGGCAGGGACCTACGAGCAGTACTTC. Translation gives CASSERAAGTYEQYF.

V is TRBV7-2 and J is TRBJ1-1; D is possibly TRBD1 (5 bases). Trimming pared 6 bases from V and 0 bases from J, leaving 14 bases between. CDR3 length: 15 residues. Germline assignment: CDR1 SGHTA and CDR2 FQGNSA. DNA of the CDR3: TGTGCCAGCAGGCCGGGGGTACTATTGAACACTGAAGCTTTCTTT. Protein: CASRPGVLLNTEAFF.

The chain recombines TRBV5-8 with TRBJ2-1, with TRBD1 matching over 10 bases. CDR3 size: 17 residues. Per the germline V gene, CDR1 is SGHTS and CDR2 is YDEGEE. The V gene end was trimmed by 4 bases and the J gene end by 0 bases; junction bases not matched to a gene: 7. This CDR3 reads CASSTGQGLSSYNEQFF. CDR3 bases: TGTGCCAGCAGCACGGGACAGGGGTTGAGCTCCTACAATGAGCAGTTCTTC.

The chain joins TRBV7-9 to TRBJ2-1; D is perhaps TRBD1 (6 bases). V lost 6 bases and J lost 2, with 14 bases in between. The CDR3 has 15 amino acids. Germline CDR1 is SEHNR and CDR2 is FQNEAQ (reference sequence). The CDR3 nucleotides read TGTGCCAGCAGGCAATCCGGGACACCCTACAATGAGCAGTTCTTC. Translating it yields CASRQSGTPYNEQFF.

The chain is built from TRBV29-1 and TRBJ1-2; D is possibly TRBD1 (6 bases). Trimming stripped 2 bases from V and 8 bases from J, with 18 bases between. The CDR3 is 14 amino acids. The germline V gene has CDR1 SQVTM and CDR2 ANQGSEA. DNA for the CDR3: TGCAGCGTTGAAAGGGGGGGGACCGGGAGAGGCTACACCTTC. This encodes CSVERGGTGRGYTF.

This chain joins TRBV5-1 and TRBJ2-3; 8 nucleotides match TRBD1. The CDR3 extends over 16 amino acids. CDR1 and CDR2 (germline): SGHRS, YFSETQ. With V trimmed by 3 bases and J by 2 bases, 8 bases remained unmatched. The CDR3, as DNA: TGCGCCAGCAGCTCCCTCGGGACAGGCCTCACAGATACGCAGTATTTT. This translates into CASSSLGTGLTDTQYF.

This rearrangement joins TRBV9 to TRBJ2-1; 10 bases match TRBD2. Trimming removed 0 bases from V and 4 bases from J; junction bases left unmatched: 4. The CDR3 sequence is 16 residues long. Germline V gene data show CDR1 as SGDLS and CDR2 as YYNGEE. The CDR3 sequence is CASSVAGLAFYNEQFF. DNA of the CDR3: TGTGCCAGCAGCGTAGCGGGACTAGCGTTTTACAATGAGCAGTTCTTC. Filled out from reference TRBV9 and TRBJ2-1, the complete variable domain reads DSGVTQTPKHLITATGQRVTLRCSPRSGDLSVYWYQQSLDQGLQFLIQYYNGEERAKGNILERFSAQQFPDLHSELNLSSLELGDSALYFCASSVAGLAFYNEQFFGPGTRLTVL.

CDR3 amino acids: CASSQGGLSGNTIYF. In DNA, the CDR3 is TGTGCCAGCAGCCAAGGTGGCCTCTCTGGAAACACCATATATTTT. The chain links TRBV4-2 to TRBJ1-3; D gene uncertain. V lost 1 base to trimming and J lost 0 bases, with 7 bases between them. CDR1 is LGHNA, CDR2 YNFKEQ, per germline. The CDR3 is 15 amino acids.

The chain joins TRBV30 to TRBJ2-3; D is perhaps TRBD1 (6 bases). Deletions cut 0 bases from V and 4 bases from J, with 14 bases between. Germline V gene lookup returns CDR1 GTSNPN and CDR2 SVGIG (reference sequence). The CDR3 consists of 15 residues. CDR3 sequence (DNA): TGTGCCTGGAGTGTAGGGGGTCGGGGACCAGATACGCAGTATTTT. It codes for CAWSVGGRGPDTQYF.

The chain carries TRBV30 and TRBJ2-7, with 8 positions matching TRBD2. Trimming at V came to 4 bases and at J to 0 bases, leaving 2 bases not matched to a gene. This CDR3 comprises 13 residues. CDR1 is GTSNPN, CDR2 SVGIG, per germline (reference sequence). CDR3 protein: CAWMGTSSYEQYF. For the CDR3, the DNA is TGTGCCTGGATGGGGACTAGCTCCTACGAGCAGTACTTC.

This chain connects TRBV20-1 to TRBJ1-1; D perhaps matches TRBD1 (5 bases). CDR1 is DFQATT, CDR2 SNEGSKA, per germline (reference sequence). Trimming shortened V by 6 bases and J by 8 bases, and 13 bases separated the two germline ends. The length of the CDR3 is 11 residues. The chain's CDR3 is CSAMTVSEAFF. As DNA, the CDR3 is TGCAGTGCGATGACAGTTAGCGAAGCTTTCTTT.